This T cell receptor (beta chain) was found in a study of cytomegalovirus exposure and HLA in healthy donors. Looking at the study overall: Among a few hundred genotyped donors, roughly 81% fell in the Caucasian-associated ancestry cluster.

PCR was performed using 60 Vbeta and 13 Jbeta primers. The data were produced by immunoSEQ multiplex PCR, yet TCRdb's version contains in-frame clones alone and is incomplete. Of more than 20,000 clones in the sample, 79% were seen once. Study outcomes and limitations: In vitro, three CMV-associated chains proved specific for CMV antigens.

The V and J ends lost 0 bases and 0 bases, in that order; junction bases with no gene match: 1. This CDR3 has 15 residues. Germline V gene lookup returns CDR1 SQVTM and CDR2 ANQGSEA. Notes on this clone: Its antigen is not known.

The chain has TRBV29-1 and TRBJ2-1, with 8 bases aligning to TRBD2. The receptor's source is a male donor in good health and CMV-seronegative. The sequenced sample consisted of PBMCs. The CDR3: CSVEEGLASYNEQFF. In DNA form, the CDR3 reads TGCAGCGTTGAAGAAGGACTAGCCTCCTACAATGAGCAGTTCTTC.